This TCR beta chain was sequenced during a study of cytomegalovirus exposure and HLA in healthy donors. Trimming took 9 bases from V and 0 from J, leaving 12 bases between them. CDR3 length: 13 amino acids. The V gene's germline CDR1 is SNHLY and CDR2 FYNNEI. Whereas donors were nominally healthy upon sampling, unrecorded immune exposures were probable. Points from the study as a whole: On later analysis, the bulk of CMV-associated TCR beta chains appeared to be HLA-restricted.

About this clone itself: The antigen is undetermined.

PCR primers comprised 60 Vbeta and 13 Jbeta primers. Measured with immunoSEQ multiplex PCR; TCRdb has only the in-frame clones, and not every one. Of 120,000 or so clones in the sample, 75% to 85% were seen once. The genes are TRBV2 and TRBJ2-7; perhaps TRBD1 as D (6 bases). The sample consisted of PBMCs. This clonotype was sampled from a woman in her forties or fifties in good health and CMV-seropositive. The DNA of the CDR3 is TGTGCCAGAGGTGGACAGTCCTCCTACGAGCAGTACTTC. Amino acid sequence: CARGGQSSYEQYF.